A single sample gave rise to the 26 T cell receptor beta chains below, sequenced in a study of CD8 T cells in ankylosing spondylitis. The antigens these receptors bind are not known. From the 5' RACE reads, TCRdb called clonotypes with MiXCR, one entry per CDR3 protein. The profile shows hundreds of thousands of distinct CDR3 sequences, roughly 12% of them singletons. Study-wide results and limits: The study identified a TCR beta motif of several highly homologous variants that appeared characteristic of ankylosing spondylitis blood.

The sequenced sample consisted of blood, either unsorted or a sorted T cell fraction (not recorded which). The receptors originated from a male donor with ankylosing spondylitis.

This clonotype occurred a few times. The genes are TRBV5-1 and TRBJ2-2; possibly TRBD2 for D (6 bases). The CDR3 contains 16 residues. Germline V gene sequence: CDR1 SGHRS, CDR2 YFSETQ. Trimming removed 4 bases at V and 3 bases at J, with 16 bases between. In DNA, the CDR3 is TGCGCCAGCAGCCTGGAGGGGACGGGTGACACCGGGGAGCTGTTTTTT. Translating gives CASSLEGTGDTGELFF.

This clonotype was counted between two and nine times. The V and J genes are TRBV4-2 and TRBJ2-1; TRBD2 agrees at 7 bases. The CDR3 has 14 residues. V gave up 0 bases and J gave up 8 bases; unmatched junction bases: 4. The germline CDR1 and CDR2 sequences are LGHNA and YNFKEQ. CDR3: CASSQEWREYEQFF. DNA for the CDR3: TGTGCCAGCAGCCAAGAATGGCGGGAGTATGAGCAGTTCTTC.

The J gene is TRBJ1-4, the V gene TRBV20-1; D is possibly TRBD1 (6 bases). V was cut by 6 bases and J by 8 bases, with 19 bases left in between. The CDR3 is 14 amino acids. Germline V gene lookup returns CDR1 DFQATT and CDR2 SNEGSKA (reference sequence). The CDR3 here is CSAGTTGWDEKLFF. The CDR3 DNA is TGCAGTGCGGGGACCACAGGGTGGGACGAAAAACTGTTTTTT.

This clonotype showed up just a few times. The chain recombines TRBV20-1 with TRBJ2-3; 8 nucleotides line up with TRBD2. The CDR3 contains 12 residues. Looked up from germline, CDR1 is DFQATT and CDR2 is SNEGSKA (reference sequence). With V trimmed by 8 bases and J by 3 bases, 4 bases remained unmatched. The CDR3 DNA reads TGCAGTTACGGGGGGGGGACAGATACGCAGTATTTT. Protein sequence: CSYGGGTDTQYF.

The genes are TRBV7-9 and TRBJ2-2, with D hard to call. The V end was cut by 1 base, the J end by 7 bases, with 4 bases between. There are 12 residues in the CDR3. From germline, CDR1 is SEHNR and CDR2 FQNEAQ (reference sequence). In DNA form, the CDR3 reads TGTGCCAGCAGCTTAGGGGACGGGGAGCTGTTTTTT. Encoded protein: CASSLGDGELFF.

This clonotype was counted between two and nine times. The rearrangement joins TRBV6-1 to TRBJ1-5, with 7 bases aligning to TRBD1. J lost 0 bases, V lost 10 bases, and 6 bases had no gene match. The CDR3 extends over 14 amino acids. Germline values: CDR1 MNHNS, CDR2 SASEGT. CDR3 coding DNA: TGTGCCATCTGGGGACAGAGTAGCAATCAGCCCCAGCATTTT. Translation gives CAIWGQSSNQPQHF.

This clonotype has only a few counts. The chain employs TRBV27 and TRBJ1-5, with 8 bases aligning to TRBD1. With 5 bases clipped from V and 3 bases from J, the junction kept 12 bases outside the gene matches. Looked up from germline, CDR1 is MNHEY and CDR2 is SMNVEV (reference sequence). There are 17 residues in the CDR3. As DNA, the CDR3 is TGTGCCAGCAGTCTCCAGGGGAACAGGGGGTCCAATCAGCCCCAGCATTTT. Protein sequence: CASSLQGNRGSNQPQHF.

This clonotype was counted a few times. In this CDR3 the conserved last residue, phenylalanine or tryptophan, is missing, so a read error is likely. It is unclear where the CDR3 begins or ends on the DNA, so no DNA is shown, and the CDR3 is as TCRdb lists it. V gene TRBV9 combines with J gene TRBJ2-3. The CDR3 contains 8 residues when both ends are counted. Germline V CDR1 and CDR2: SGDLS, YYNGEE. The CDR3 sequence is CASSVGKI.

This clonotype showed up many times. The chain has TRBV15 and TRBJ2-1; 10 bases align to TRBD2. CDR1 and CDR2 from the germline V gene are LNHNV and YYDKDF (reference sequence). V lost 4 bases to trimming and J lost 3 bases; unmatched junction nucleotides: 3. The CDR3 contains 15 residues. In nucleotides, the CDR3 is TGTGCCACCAGCACCGGGACTAGCGACTACAATGAGCAGTTCTTC. This translates into CATSTGTSDYNEQFF.

This clonotype was detected a few times. V usage is TRBV5-1 and J usage is TRBJ1-4, with D perhaps matching TRBD1 (6 bases). The germline V and J ends were trimmed by 4 bases and 0 bases, with 10 bases remaining between them. The germline CDR1 and CDR2 sequences are SGHRS and YFSETQ. The CDR3 has 15 amino acids. CDR3 sequence: CASSAGQTTNEKLFF. The CDR3 DNA is TGCGCCAGCAGCGCCGGACAGACAACTAATGAAAAACTGTTTTTT.

At least ten counts were recorded for this clonotype. The chain employs TRBV28 and TRBJ1-2, with D perhaps matching TRBD1 (6 bases). Germline V CDR1 and CDR2: MDHEN, SYDVKM. The CDR3 has 12 residues. V lost 2 bases and J 8 bases, leaving 9 bases between the germline ends. The CDR3 DNA reads as TGTGCCAGCAGTTTACGGGGGCAGGGCTACACCTTC. Amino acids: CASSLRGQGYTF.

About this clonotype itself: A junction end diverges from the germline sequence, so it may reflect a read error. The rearrangement joins TRBV3-1 to TRBJ2-5; D call uncertain. CDR3 length: 12 residues. Germline CDR1 and CDR2: LGHDT and YNNKEL (reference sequence). CDR3 residues: CDSSQVTETQYF. The CDR3 nucleotides are TGTGACAGCAGCCAAGTTACGGAGACCCAGTACTTC.

This clonotype was seen ten or more times. This sequence joins TRBV5-1 and TRBJ2-7; 10 nucleotides agree with TRBD2. CDR3 size: 15 residues. Looked up from germline, CDR1 is SGHRS and CDR2 is YFSETQ. With V trimmed by 4 bases and J by 2 bases, 6 bases remained unmatched. The CDR3 nucleotides read TGCGCCAGCAGCCTAGGGACTAGCGAGACCTACGAGCAGTACTTC. This sequence encodes CASSLGTSETYEQYF.

This clonotype was seen a handful of times. The CDR3 is CASSPGRGTKETQYF. The CDR3 bases are TGTGCCAGCAGCCCCGGGAGGGGGACTAAAGAGACCCAGTACTTC. The chain joins TRBV7-9 to TRBJ2-5; 8 positions agree with TRBD2. The V gene end was trimmed by 5 bases and the J gene end by 3 bases; junction bases not matched to a gene: 8. The germline gives CDR1 SEHNR, CDR2 FQNEAQ (reference sequence). The CDR3 runs 15 residues. The full variable domain, in which reference TRBV7-9 and TRBJ2-5 provide the parts outside the CDR3, is DTGVSQNPRHKITKRGQNVTFRCDPISEHNRLYWYRQTLGQGPEFLTYFQNEAQLEKSRLLSDRFSAERPKGSFSTLEIQRTEQGDSAMYLCASSPGRGTKETQYFGPGTRLLVL.

The chain is built from TRBV7-9 and TRBJ2-3, with 7 bases lining up with TRBD2. The CDR3 consists of 16 residues. CDR1 SEHNR and CDR2 FQNEAQ come from the germline V gene (reference sequence). Trimming at V came to 5 bases and at J to 2 bases, leaving 10 bases not matched to a gene. CDR3 DNA: TGTGCCAGCAGCCCCCGCGGGCGGGAGCCCACAGATACGCAGTATTTT. It yields the protein CASSPRGREPTDTQYF.

This clonotype was detected only a few times. CDR3 sequence reads: CSVRQGRAGELFF. CDR3 nucleotides: TGCAGCGTTAGACAGGGTCGCGCCGGGGAGCTGTTTTTT. The chain links TRBV29-1 to TRBJ2-2; TRBD1 matches 7 bases. The V segment lost 5 bases and the J segment 6 bases; nucleotides outside the gene matches: 6. CDR1 is SQVTM, CDR2 ANQGSEA, per germline. CDR3 length: 13 residues.

This clonotype has a single count. The chain links TRBV20-1 to TRBJ2-5, with TRBD2 matching over 7 bases. The CDR3 covers 13 residues. The V and J ends lost 3 bases and 4 bases, in that order; junction bases with no gene match: 5. Germline CDR1 is DFQATT and CDR2 is SNEGSKA (reference sequence). The CDR3 loop reads CSASPGRRETQYF. The CDR3 DNA reads TGCAGTGCTAGCCCCGGGAGGAGAGAGACCCAGTACTTC.

This rearrangement joins TRBV24-1 to TRBJ1-1, with D unclear. Germline V gene sequence: CDR1 KGHDR, CDR2 SFDVKD. V lost 4 bases, J lost 2 bases, and 7 bases lay in between. The CDR3 is made up of 13 amino acids. CDR3 in amino acids: CATSDAHNTEAFF. CDR3 DNA: TGTGCCACCAGTGACGCACACAACACTGAAGCTTTCTTT.

The J gene is TRBJ2-2, the V gene TRBV7-2, with D perhaps TRBD2 (6 bases). Between the trimmed V and J ends, which lost 5 bases and 5 bases, there was a span of 12 bases. Germline V gene sequence: CDR1 SGHTA, CDR2 FQGNSA. This CDR3 has 14 amino acids. CDR3 region: CASSPGERTGELFF. CDR3 DNA sequence: TGTGCCAGCAGCCCGGGGGAGCGGACCGGGGAGCTGTTTTTT. The whole variable domain, filled in from reference TRBV7-2 and TRBJ2-2, reads GAGVSQSPSNKVTEKGKDVELRCDPISGHTALYWYRQSLGQGLEFLIYFQGNSAPDKSGLPSDRFSAERTGGSVSTLTIQRTQQEDSAVYLCASSPGERTGELFFGEGSRLTVL.

The chain uses TRBV24-1 and TRBJ2-2; D uncertain. This CDR3 contains 16 residues. V gave up 4 bases and J gave up 0 bases, with 11 bases separating them. CDR1 KGHDR and CDR2 SFDVKD come from the germline V gene. CDR3 in amino acids: CATSDPSAANTGELFF. CDR3 DNA sequence: TGTGCCACCAGTGACCCTAGTGCCGCGAACACCGGGGAGCTGTTTTTT.

This clonotype turned up a few times. The chain combines TRBV2 with TRBJ2-1; TRBD2 matches at 7 bases. Trimming at V came to 2 bases and at J to 1 base, leaving 2 bases not matched to a gene. This CDR3 contains 15 residues. CDR1 is SNHLY and CDR2 is FYNNEI in the germline V gene. The CDR3 sequence: CASSELAVSYNEQFF. The CDR3 DNA sequence: TGTGCCAGCAGTGAACTAGCGGTGTCCTACAATGAGCAGTTCTTC.

The V call is TRBV30, the J call TRBJ1-2; 7 bases align to TRBD1. CDR3 length: 13 residues. Germline CDR1 is GTSNPN and CDR2 is SVGIG (reference sequence). J was trimmed by 8 bases and V by 3 bases; bases with no gene match: 9. This chain's CDR3 is CAWSGGQVLGYTF. CDR3 DNA sequence: TGTGCCTGGAGCGGCGGACAGGTCCTAGGCTACACCTTC. Based on the CDR3 plus reference TRBV30 and TRBJ1-2, the full variable domain is SQTIHQWPATLVQPVGSPLSLECTVEGTSNPNLYWYRQAAGRGLQLLFYSVGIGQISSEVPQNLSASRPQDRQFILSSKKLLLSDSGFYLCAWSGGQVLGYTFGSGTRLTVV.

This rearrangement joins TRBV12-3 or TRBV12-4 to TRBJ2-5; 8 bases map to TRBD2. This CDR3 spans 15 amino acids. V lost 1 base and J lost 5; bases outside the gene matches: 6. This CDR3 is CASSLDPGTSETQYF. The CDR3 coding sequence is TGTGCCAGCAGTTTAGACCCCGGGACTAGTGAGACCCAGTACTTC.

The gene calls are TRBV20-1 and TRBJ2-3; 10 nucleotides match TRBD2. Germline V gene lookup returns CDR1 DFQATT and CDR2 SNEGSKA (reference sequence). The trim removed 5 bases at V and 6 bases at J, leaving 8 bases unmatched. The CDR3 has 14 residues. CDR3 sequence reads: CSAVAGGTEDTQYF. The CDR3 nucleotides are TGCAGTGCTGTAGCGGGAGGTACGGAGGATACGCAGTATTTT.

This clonotype occurred a few times. This chain uses TRBV20-1 with TRBJ2-2, with D possibly matching TRBD2 (5 bases). Germline V CDR1 and CDR2: DFQATT, SNEGSKA (reference sequence). Trimming removed 5 bases from V and 2 bases from J, with 12 bases in between. This CDR3 contains 14 residues. CDR3 sequence reads: CSAASGFNTGELFF. The CDR3 bases are TGCAGTGCTGCCAGCGGTTTTAACACCGGGGAGCTGTTTTTT.

The chain employs TRBV20-1 and TRBJ1-1, with a possible D match to TRBD1 (6 bases). The V and J ends lost 3 bases and 5 bases respectively, with 16 bases between them. Germline values: CDR1 DFQATT, CDR2 SNEGSKA (reference sequence). The CDR3 is made up of 14 amino acids. CDR3 nucleotides: TGCAGTGCTAGGGGCGGGGGGGCGCTTACTGAAGCTTTCTTT. It is translated as CSARGGGALTEAFF.